This TCR beta chain was profiled in a study of regulatory T cells in long-lasting Graves disease. Study-wide results and limits: Persistent patients shared more public clonotypes (2,741) than newly diagnosed patients (around 1,000).

This clonotype was observed many times. Its specificity is not known. Libraries of TCR beta came from iRepertoire HTBI primers plus Arm-PCR of CDR3 regions. Each CDR3 protein gets one entry after TCRdb re-called the multiplex PCR reads with MiXCR. The table lists around 340,000 distinct CDR3 sequences, around 20% of them singletons. As for time point: persistent/refractory GD, antithyroid drugs over 5 years with positive TRAb. Construction of the TCR library relied on RNA isolated from PBMCs. V shed 4 bases and J shed 2 bases, with 8 bases lying between them. The CDR3 has 13 residues. The rearrangement joins TRBV12-3 or TRBV12-4 to TRBJ1-2; D is perhaps TRBD1 (5 bases). This TCR was sampled from a female donor with Graves disease. This material consisted of peripheral blood mononuclear cells (PBMCs), taken when the disease was refractory, from a patient treated with antithyroid drugs. In nucleotides, the CDR3 is TGTGCCAGCAGTTACCAGGGAAACTATGGCTACACCTTC. The encoded protein is CASSYQGNYGYTF.